This TCR beta chain was recorded in a study of long-term antiretroviral therapy in people with HIV. V was cut by 4 bases and J by 7 bases, with 13 bases left in between. The CDR3 has 13 residues. Germline V gives CDR1 MDHEN, CDR2 SYDVKM. Researchers ran immunoSEQ v3.0 at survey level. Assay: immunoSEQ multiplex PCR; the TCRdb copy retains only in-frame clones and omits some. Here the sample spans approximately 30,000 clones, about four fifths being singletons. This chain uses TRBV28 with TRBJ2-5, with D possibly matching TRBD2 (6 bases). This sample comprised unsorted PBMCs, obtained 1.9 years after starting antiretroviral therapy. The sequence came from a man aged 18 to 29 with HIV. CDR3 nucleotide sequence: TGTGCCAGCAGTTGGGAGGTCTTGAGGACCCAGTACTTC. Its protein is CASSWEVLRTQYF.